Below are 10 T cell receptor beta chains sequenced from a single sample in a study of cytomegalovirus exposure and HLA in healthy donors. Produced via immunoSEQ multiplex PCR; TCRdb's table is partial and in-frame only. The sample records 250,000 to 350,000 clones, 75% to 90% being singletons. The source material was PBMCs. These receptors were obtained from a woman in her twenties or thirties in good health and CMV-seropositive.

The chain carries TRBV4-3 and TRBJ1-1; unclear D gene. The CDR3 runs to 13 residues. Trimming removed 2 bases at V and 2 bases at J, with 6 bases between. Germline V gene lookup returns CDR1 LGHNA and CDR2 YSLEER. The CDR3 here is CASSQLQNTEAFF. As DNA, the CDR3 is TGCGCCAGCAGCCAACTTCAAAACACTGAAGCTTTCTTT.

The J gene is TRBJ2-5, the V gene TRBV18; D not resolved. V lost 3 bases to trimming and J lost 0 bases, with 5 bases between them. Germline loops: CDR1 KGHSH, CDR2 LQKENI. CDR3 length: 13 amino acids. In DNA form, the CDR3 reads TGTGCCAGCTCACCCTCGAACCAAGAGACCCAGTACTTC. This sequence encodes CASSPSNQETQYF. Filled out from reference TRBV18 and TRBJ2-5, the complete variable domain reads NAGVMQNPRHLVRRRGQEARLRCSPMKGHSHVYWYRQLPEEGLKFMVYLQKENIIDESGMPKERFSAEFPKEGPSILRIQQVVRGDSAAYFCASSPSNQETQYFGPGTRLLVL.

The chain carries TRBV5-1 and TRBJ2-3, with TRBD2 identical over 8 bases. Germline lookup yields CDR1 SGHRS and CDR2 YFSETQ. The trim removed 3 bases at V and 3 bases at J, leaving 9 bases unmatched. There are 16 residues in the CDR3. The CDR3 nucleotides are TGCGCCAGCAGCTCCCTTAGCGGGATAAGTACAGATACGCAGTATTTT. It codes for CASSSLSGISTDTQYF.

This chain joins TRBV9 and TRBJ2-7; 8 bases fit TRBD1. After removal of 3 bases from V and 6 bases from J, the junction contained 5 bases not matched to a gene. Per germline, CDR1 SGDLS and CDR2 YYNGEE. The CDR3 is made up of 13 amino acids. CDR3 nucleotides: TGTGCCAGCAGCGGGAGGGACAGGAGCGAGCAGTACTTC. As protein: CASSGRDRSEQYF.

The chain couples TRBV7-6 to TRBJ2-7; D may match TRBD1 or TRBD2 (7 bases each). The V gene lost 5 bases and the J gene lost 0 bases, with 14 bases spanning the gap. In germline, CDR1 is SGHVS, CDR2 FNYEAQ. This CDR3 has 15 residues. CDR3 residues: CASSPGGAPSYEQYF. CDR3 in DNA: TGTGCCAGCAGCCCAGGGGGGGCTCCCTCCTACGAGCAGTACTTC.

For this clone: One junction end disagrees with the germline gene, perhaps due to a read error. The chain carries TRBV7-3 and TRBJ1-1, with D unclear. CDR3 size: 15 residues. Per germline, CDR1 SGHTA and CDR2 FQGTGA. The CDR3, as DNA: TGTGCCAGCAGCTTATTGGGCGGGGAGAACACTGAAGCTTTTTTT. As protein: CASSLLGGENTEAFF.

The chain recombines TRBV4-1 with TRBJ2-1, with 9 bases lining up with TRBD2. Germline values: CDR1 MGHRA, CDR2 YSYEKL. With 2 bases clipped from V and 1 base from J, the junction kept 6 bases outside the gene matches. The CDR3 is made up of 17 amino acids. The CDR3 here is CASSQIGTSSSYNEQFF. As DNA, the CDR3 is TGCGCCAGCAGCCAAATCGGGACTAGCTCATCCTACAATGAGCAGTTCTTC.

The chain carries TRBV11-2 and TRBJ2-2, with 11 nucleotides matching TRBD2. The ends lost 3 bases at V and 6 bases at J; junction bases unmatched: 3. Germline CDR1 reads SGHAT; CDR2 reads FQNNGV. This CDR3 comprises 15 residues. CDR3 loop: CASSFQLAGAGELFF. CDR3 nucleotide sequence: TGTGCCAGCAGCTTCCAACTAGCGGGAGCCGGGGAGCTGTTTTTT.

The chain couples TRBV29-1 to TRBJ1-4; D may be TRBD1 (6 bases). The CDR3 is made up of 15 amino acids. V was clipped by 7 bases and J by 0 bases, with 15 bases between them. Germline V CDR1 and CDR2: SQVTM, ANQGSEA. DNA for the CDR3: TGCAGCGCCGAGGGGGGCGAGTCAACTAATGAAAAACTGTTTTTT. Its translation is CSAEGGESTNEKLFF.

This clone was seen a few times. This sequence joins TRBV2 and TRBJ1-5; D remains ambiguous. Germline CDR1 and CDR2: SNHLY and FYNNEI. This CDR3 has 12 residues. With 5 bases removed from V and 6 bases from J, the gap between germline ends came to 8 bases. The CDR3: CASSSPIQPQHF. The CDR3 nucleotides read TGTGCCAGCAGTTCGCCCATTCAGCCCCAGCATTTT.